The rows below give T cell receptor beta chains drawn from one sample of a study of blood T cell repertoires in COVID-19. The assay was immunoSEQ multiplex PCR, and TCRdb's table has in-frame clones only and misses some. The data show around 30,000 clones, with 85% to 90% seen just once and 7% to 8.5% held by the top ten. Sequencing was performed on peripheral blood. The receptors derive from a human donor in a cohort sampled during active COVID-19. The CDR3 runs from the conserved cysteine through the conserved F or W. D genes are given only for firm matches. A row's size may be missing; if present it is once, few, many or a size class.

clone_size d_call j_call v_call cdr3_nt cdr3_aa
. TRBD1 TRBJ2-5 TRBV18 TGTGCCAGCTCGACAGGGGGCTTTGGGGAGACCCAGTACTTC CASSTGGFGETQYF
few TRBD1 TRBJ2-7 TRBV2 TGTGCCAGCAGTTCCCGGACAGGGAGGAACGAGCAGTACTTC CASSSRTGRNEQYF
. . TRBJ1-1 TRBV2 TGTGCCAGCAGTGCAGGGGCCTTGAACACTGAAGCTTTCTTT CASSAGALNTEAFF
. . TRBJ2-3 TRBV24-1 TGTGCCACCAGTGGCGAGGTGGGGGGAAGCACAGATACGCAGTATTTT CATSGEVGGSTDTQYF
. . TRBJ2-1 TRBV3-1/TRBV3-2 TGTGCCAGCAGCCAAGTTTCTCAGTCCAGTCCTCACAATGAGCAGTTCTTC CASSQVSQSSPHNEQFF
. . TRBJ2-2 TRBV7-3 TGTGCCAGCAGCCCAGAGGGCGAAGCCCTGAGTAACACCGGGGAGCTGTTTTTT CASSPEGEALSNTGELFF
. TRBD1 TRBJ1-3 TRBV11-2 TGTGCCAGCAGCTTCAACCTGGGGACAGATGGAAACACCATATATTTT CASSFNLGTDGNTIYF
. . TRBJ2-4 TRBV29-1 TGCAGCGTAACAGTCTTAGCCAAAAACATTCAGTACTTC CSVTVLAKNIQYF
. . TRBJ2-3 TRBV24-1 TGTGCCACCAGCCCCTTGGACAGCTATAGCACAGATACGCAGTATTTT CATSPLDSYSTDTQYF
. TRBD1 TRBJ2-4 TRBV19 TGTGCCAGTAGTATTCGACAGGGGGGGATAGCCAAAAACATTCAGTACTTC CASSIRQGGIAKNIQYF
. . TRBJ2-7 TRBV9 TGTGCCAGCAGCGTAGGAGGGGACACCGTCGAGCAGTACTTC CASSVGGDTVEQYF
few . TRBJ1-1 TRBV7-3 TGTGCCAGCAGCTTAGGTTTTACGGGCACTGAAGCTTTCTTT CASSLGFTGTEAFF
. TRBD1 TRBJ1-2 TRBV19 TGTGCCAGTAGTCCTCGACAGGGGGCCTATGGCTACACCTTC CASSPRQGAYGYTF
. . TRBJ1-2 TRBV19 TGTGCCAGTAGTATAGGGCCCGCGGCGGACTACAGCCGCTACACCTTC CASSIGPAADYSRYTF
. TRBD2 TRBJ2-1 TRBV14 TGTGCCAGCAGCCCACTAGCGGGGGGCTCCTACAATGAGCAGTTCTTC CASSPLAGGSYNEQFF
. TRBD2 TRBJ2-1 TRBV24-1 TGTGCCACCAGTGACCAGGGACTAGCGGGAGAAAGTGAGCAGTTCTTC CATSDQGLAGESEQFF
. TRBD1 TRBJ2-1 TRBV4-1 TGCGCCAGCAGCCTAACCCCCCCAGGGGGCCTTAACAATGAGCAGTTCTTC CASSLTPPGGLNNEQFF
. . TRBJ1-1 TRBV10-3 TGTGCCATCAGGGAACAGGGTGCGTCTTTCTTT CAIREQGASFF
. . TRBJ2-3 TRBV2 TGTGCCAGCAGCCAGGGAGGGGTGGGACACACAGATACGCAGTATTTT CASSQGGVGHTDTQYF
. TRBD1 TRBJ2-4 TRBV5-1 TGCGCCAGCAGCTCCGGGACAGGGGGCTCCTCCAAAAACATTCAGTACTTC CASSSGTGGSSKNIQYF
. TRBD1 TRBJ2-1 TRBV5-1 TGCGCCAGCAGCTTGGCTGGGACAGGGGGCTACAATGAGCAGTTCTTC CASSLAGTGGYNEQFF
. TRBD2 TRBJ2-1 TRBV6-2/TRBV6-3 TGTGCCAGCAGTTACTTGAGCGGGAAGGCCCCATTCTACAATGAGCAGTTCTTC CASSYLSGKAPFYNEQFF
once . TRBJ1-6 TRBV5-6 TGTGCCAGCACCTCGGAGTTTAATTCACCCCTCCACTTT CASTSEFNSPLHF
few TRBD2 TRBJ2-7 TRBV4-1 TGCGCCAGCAGCCAATTAGCGGGGCCGTACTACGAGCAGTACTTC CASSQLAGPYYEQYF
. . TRBJ2-7 TRBV11-2 TGTGCCAGCAGCTTAGTTCAGATCTACGAGCAGTACTTC CASSLVQIYEQYF
. TRBD1 TRBJ2-6 TRBV23-1 TGCGCCAGCACCTCGGGACAGGCGATTTCCTCTGGGGCCAACGTCCTGACTTTC CASTSGQAISSGANVLTF
few . TRBJ2-2 TRBV7-3 TGTGCCAGCAGCTTAGACCAGGGGTTCGGGGAGCTGTTTTTT CASSLDQGFGELFF
. TRBD1 TRBJ1-1 TRBV9 TGTGCCAGCAGCGTACAGGGGGCGAGCACTGAAGCTTTCTTT CASSVQGASTEAFF
. TRBD2 TRBJ2-1 TRBV27 TGTGCCAGCAGTTCAAACGATCCAGCGGGAACCTACAATGAGCAGTTCTTC CASSSNDPAGTYNEQFF
. TRBD2 TRBJ2-2 TRBV4-1 TGCGCCAGCAGCCAAGTACTAGCGGGAGGGCGCAACACCGGGGAGCTGTTTTTT CASSQVLAGGRNTGELFF
. TRBD1 TRBJ1-2 TRBV29-1 TGCAGCGTTGAAGAAAGGGACAGCTATGGCTACACCTTC CSVEERDSYGYTF
. . TRBJ1-6 TRBV11-3 TGTGCCAGCAGCTTAGCCGGGGATAATTCACCCCTCCACTTT CASSLAGDNSPLHF
. . TRBJ1-2 TRBV29-1 TGCAGCGTTGAAATCGGGTCGGCTGGCTACACCTTC CSVEIGSAGYTF
once TRBD1 TRBJ1-2 TRBV7-2 TGTGCCAGCAGCCCGGACAGGAACTATGGCTACACCTTC CASSPDRNYGYTF
few . TRBJ1-2 TRBV27 TGTGCCAGCAGTTTAGCAGGGGACTATGGCTACACCTTC CASSLAGDYGYTF
. . TRBJ1-1 TRBV9 TGTGCCAGCAGCGTAGGGACAGTGAACACTGAAGCTTTCTTT CASSVGTVNTEAFF
. TRBD1 TRBJ2-2 TRBV29-1 TGCAGCGTAGGACAGGGGCCGCCCCCCGGGGAGCTGTTTTTT CSVGQGPPPGELFF
. TRBD2 TRBJ2-1 TRBV7-6 TGTGCCAGCAGCTCCAAGGCGGGAGGGTCCTACAATGAGCAGTTCTTC CASSSKAGGSYNEQFF
once . TRBJ2-1 TRBV6-5 TGTGCCAGCAGTTACTCGGGGGGGGCAGATGAGCAGTTCTTC CASSYSGGADEQFF